This T cell receptor beta chain comes out of a study of blood T cell repertoires in COVID-19. Across the whole study: The analysed material was cDNA or gDNA that came from T cells, B-cell-depleted T cells, or PBMCs.

Some clones are missing from TCRdb's copy, which holds only in-frame ones; the method was immunoSEQ multiplex PCR. The sample consists of about 240,000 clones, roughly 86% of them appearing once. After removal of 1 base from V and 5 bases from J, the junction contained 6 bases not matched to a gene. CDR3 length: 16 amino acids. The germline CDR1 and CDR2 sequences are SEHNR and FQNEAQ (reference sequence). The receptor was isolated from a woman aged 40 to 50 with acute COVID-19. Sequenced material: PBMCs or T cells enriched from blood (not recorded which). The chain joins TRBV7-9 to TRBJ2-1; 9 positions agree with TRBD2. The CDR3 is CASSLEAGGFNNEQFF. DNA of the CDR3: TGTGCCAGCAGCTTAGAGGCGGGAGGGTTCAACAATGAGCAGTTCTTC.